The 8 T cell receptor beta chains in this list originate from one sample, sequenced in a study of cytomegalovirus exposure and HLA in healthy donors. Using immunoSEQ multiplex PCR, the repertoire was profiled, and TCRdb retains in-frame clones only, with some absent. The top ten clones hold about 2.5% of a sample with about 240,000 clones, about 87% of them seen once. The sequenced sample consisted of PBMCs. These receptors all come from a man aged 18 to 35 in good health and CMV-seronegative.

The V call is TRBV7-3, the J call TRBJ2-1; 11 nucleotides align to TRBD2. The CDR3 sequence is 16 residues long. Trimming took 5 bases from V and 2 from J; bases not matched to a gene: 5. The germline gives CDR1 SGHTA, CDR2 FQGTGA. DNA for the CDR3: TGTGCCAGCAGCACTAGCGGGAGTGTGCCCTACAATGAGCAGTTCTTC. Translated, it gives CASSTSGSVPYNEQFF. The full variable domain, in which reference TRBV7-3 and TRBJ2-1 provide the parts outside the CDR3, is GAGVSQTPSNKVTEKGKYVELRCDPISGHTALYWYRQSLGQGPEFLIYFQGTGAADDSGLPNDRFFAVRPEGSVSTLKIQRTERGDSAVYLCASSTSGSVPYNEQFFGPGTRLTVL.

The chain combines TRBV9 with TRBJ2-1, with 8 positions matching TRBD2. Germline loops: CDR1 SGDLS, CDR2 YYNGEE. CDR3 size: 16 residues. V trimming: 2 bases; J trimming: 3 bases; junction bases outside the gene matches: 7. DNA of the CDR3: TGTGCCAGCAGCGTTAGAGAACTAGCGGTCTACAATGAGCAGTTCTTC. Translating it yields CASSVRELAVYNEQFF.

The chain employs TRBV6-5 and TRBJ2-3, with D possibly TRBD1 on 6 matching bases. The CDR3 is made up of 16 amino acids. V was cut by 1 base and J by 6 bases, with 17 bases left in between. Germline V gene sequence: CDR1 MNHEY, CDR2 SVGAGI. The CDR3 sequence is CASSYFGTPPRDTQYF. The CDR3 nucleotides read TGTGCCAGCAGTTACTTCGGGACACCGCCGCGGGATACGCAGTATTTT.

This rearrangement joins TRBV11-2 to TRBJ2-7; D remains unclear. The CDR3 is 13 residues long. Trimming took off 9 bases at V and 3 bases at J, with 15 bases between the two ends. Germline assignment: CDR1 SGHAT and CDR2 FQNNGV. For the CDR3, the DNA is TGTGCCAGTGTTCCCACCGCACACTACGAGCAGTACTTC. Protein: CASVPTAHYEQYF.

CDR3 nucleotide sequence: TGTGCCAGTAGTATCTCGGGGAGTGCTGAAGCTTTCTTT. As protein: CASSISGSAEAFF. V is TRBV19 and J is TRBJ1-1; D remains unclear. Germline V gene sequence: CDR1 LNHDA, CDR2 SQIVND (reference sequence). The germline V and J ends were trimmed by 3 bases and 6 bases, with 11 bases remaining between them. The CDR3 extends over 13 amino acids. The full variable domain, in which reference TRBV19 and TRBJ1-1 provide the parts outside the CDR3, is DGGITQSPKYLFRKEGQNVTLSCEQNLNHDAMYWYRQDPGQGLRLIYYSQIVNDFQKGDIAEGYSVSREKKESFPLTVTSAQKNPTAFYLCASSISGSAEAFFGQGTRLTVV.

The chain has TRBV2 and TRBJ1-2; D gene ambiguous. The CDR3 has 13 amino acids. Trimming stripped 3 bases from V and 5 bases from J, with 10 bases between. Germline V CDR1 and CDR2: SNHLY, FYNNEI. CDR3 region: CASSEESVYGYTF. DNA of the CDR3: TGTGCCAGCAGTGAGGAGTCAGTTTATGGCTACACCTTC.

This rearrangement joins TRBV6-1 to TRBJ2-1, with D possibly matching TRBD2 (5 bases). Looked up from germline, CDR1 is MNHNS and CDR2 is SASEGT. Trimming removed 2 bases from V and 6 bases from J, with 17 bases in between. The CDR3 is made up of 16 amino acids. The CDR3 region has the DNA TGTGCCAGCAGTGAACCGGGTCTAGCAGTAGTCAATGAGCAGTTCTTC. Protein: CASSEPGLAVVNEQFF.

CDR3 DNA sequence: TGTGCCAGCCGCCGACAGGGACAGGGGGTCAATGAGCAGTTCTTC. Its protein is CASRRQGQGVNEQFF. The rearrangement joins TRBV2 to TRBJ2-1; 11 bases are a match to TRBD1. Trimming removed 8 bases from V and 6 bases from J; junction bases left unmatched: 9. CDR1 is SNHLY and CDR2 is FYNNEI in the germline V gene. The CDR3 has 15 amino acids.